Reported below is one T cell receptor beta chain. What it binds is unknown. V dropped 5 bases and J dropped 11 bases, with 15 bases sitting between them. The V gene's germline CDR1 is LNHDA and CDR2 SQIVND (reference sequence). The CDR3 spans 12 residues. This sample was taken from a study of vaccination effects on CD4 cells after COVID-19. Study results and caveats: Healthy vaccinees had only 1 of 255 vaccine-induced clones cross-react with common cold coronaviruses. The study found marked clonal contraction of infection- and vaccine-induced clones late after vaccination.

Clones were sequenced by immunoSEQ multiplex PCR, and TCRdb holds only the in-frame ones, with some missing. The repertoire consists of some 35,000 clones, with roughly 79% occurring once and the leading ten covering roughly 2.1%. Before any sequencing was done, the ViraFEST assay used viral peptide pools to expand antigen-specific CD4+ T cells. Subsequent to a culture period of 10 to 11 days, CD4+ T cells were isolated. Each participant was administered two doses of either the BNT162b2 or the mRNA-1273 vaccine. The study found no prior SARS-CoV-2 infection in the vaccine recipients, who tested negative for nucleocapsid antibodies.

Sequenced material: CD4+ T cells from PBMCs cultured with HCoV-NL63 spike peptides, taken after COVID-19 vaccination. The sequence derives from a human donor who received a COVID-19 vaccine. Some clones in this sample may be carry-over from other donors' samples. The rearrangement joins TRBV19 to TRBJ2-5, with D possibly called TRBD1 or TRBD2 (5 bases each). The CDR3 protein is CASSASRGDQYF. CDR3 DNA sequence: TGTGCCAGTAGTGCCTCACGAGGGGATCAGTACTTC.